This T cell receptor beta chain is drawn from a study of cytomegalovirus exposure and HLA in healthy donors. Study results and limitations: A list of roughly 160 TCR beta chains associated with cytomegalovirus was given. V- and J-gene trimming of TCR beta was linked (in a later analysis) to a missense DCLRE1C variant. In vitro testing confirmed a few CMV-associated chains as specific for CMV antigens. The authors reported that TCR beta sequences could predict HLA-A and HLA-B alleles. These predictions were accurate for most subjects in the first cohort.

Concerning this clone itself: Antigen: not known.

V gave up 3 bases and J gave up 2 bases, with 12 bases separating them. The length of the CDR3 is 15 residues. CDR1 and CDR2 from the germline V gene are SGHTA and FQGNSA. PCR employed 60 Vbeta and 13 Jbeta primers. TCRdb's table, derived via immunoSEQ multiplex PCR, lists solely in-frame clones and lacks some. The repertoire holds about 100,000 clones, with 79% as singletons. The sequenced sample consisted of PBMCs. The TCR was taken from a woman between 35 and 50 years old in good health and CMV-seronegative. The chain has TRBV7-2 and TRBJ2-3; D gene ambiguous. CDR3 DNA: TGTGCCAGCAGCTTCCAAGCGAGCTCCACAGATACGCAGTATTTT. It translates to CASSFQASSTDTQYF.